A single T cell receptor (beta chain) is shown here with its context. The data stem from a study of blood T cell repertoires in COVID-19. Study background: Sources were T cells, B-cell-depleted T cells, or PBMCs; the material itself was cDNA or gDNA.

Germline V gives CDR1 MNHEY, CDR2 SMNVEV (reference sequence). The V end lost 5 bases, the J end lost 2 bases, and 15 bases lay between the germline ends. The CDR3 spans 15 residues. In the original processing: Researchers report that nucleated cell counts were estimated from reference gene primer amplification. The table came from immunoSEQ multiplex PCR; TCRdb's copy has only in-frame clones and leaves some out. The V and J calls and clone size come from that table; D and trimming were worked out from the DNA. The sample consists of tens of thousands of clones, 90% of them appearing once. The sequence derives from a human donor with active COVID-19. The donor label of this sample is uncertain. The sample was peripheral blood. The gene calls are TRBV27 and TRBJ1-1; D perhaps matches TRBD1 (6 bases). Here the CDR3 reads CASSLRGGLNTEAFF. The DNA of the CDR3 is TGTGCCAGCAGTCTGAGGGGGGGGCTTAACACTGAAGCTTTCTTT.